This T cell receptor (beta chain) was profiled in a study of T cell responses to AZD1222 COVID-19 vaccine. The wider study: Pooled together were second doses at about 4 or about 12 weeks.

In regard to this clone: Its specificity is not known.

Study-level results: Among AZD1222 vaccinees, only five to seven were seropositive at baseline. After two AZD1222 doses, spike-specific TCR breadth and depth rose versus day 0. No day 14 peak samples; only post-peak repertoires were characterized.

Germline CDR1 reads KGHSH; CDR2 reads LQKENI. The V gene end was trimmed by 5 bases and the J gene end by 2 bases; junction bases not matched to a gene: 10. The CDR3 loop spans 16 amino acids. Profiling relied on immunoSEQ multiplex PCR, and the TCRdb table lists in-frame clones only, not all of them. The sample lists over 70,000 clones, 88% occurring once. The sequence was obtained from an adult in good health. This chain joins TRBV18 and TRBJ2-7, with TRBD1 matching 9 bases. Here the sequenced sample was peripheral blood, taken on day 0 of AZD1222 vaccination. The CDR3: CASSSTGGQLPYEQYF. The DNA for the CDR3 is TGTGCCAGCTCATCTACAGGGGGCCAGCTCCCCTACGAGCAGTACTTC.